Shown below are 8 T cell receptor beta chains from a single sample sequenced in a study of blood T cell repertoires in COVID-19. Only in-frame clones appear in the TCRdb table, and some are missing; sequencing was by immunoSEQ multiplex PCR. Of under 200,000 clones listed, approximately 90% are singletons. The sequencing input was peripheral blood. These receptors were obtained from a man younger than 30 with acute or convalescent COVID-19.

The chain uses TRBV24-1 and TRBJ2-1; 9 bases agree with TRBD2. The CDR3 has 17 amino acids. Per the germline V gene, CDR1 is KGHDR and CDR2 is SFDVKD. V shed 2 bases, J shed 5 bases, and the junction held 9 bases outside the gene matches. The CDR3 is CATSDSGPSGVHNEQFF. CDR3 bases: TGTGCCACCAGTGATTCCGGGCCTAGCGGGGTCCACAATGAGCAGTTCTTC.

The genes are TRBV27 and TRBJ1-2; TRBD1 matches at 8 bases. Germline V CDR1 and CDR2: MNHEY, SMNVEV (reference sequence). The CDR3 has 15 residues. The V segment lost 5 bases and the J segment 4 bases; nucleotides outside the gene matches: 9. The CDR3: CASSPRTGNIYGYTF. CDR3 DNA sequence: TGTGCCAGCAGTCCGAGGACAGGGAATATCTATGGCTACACCTTC.

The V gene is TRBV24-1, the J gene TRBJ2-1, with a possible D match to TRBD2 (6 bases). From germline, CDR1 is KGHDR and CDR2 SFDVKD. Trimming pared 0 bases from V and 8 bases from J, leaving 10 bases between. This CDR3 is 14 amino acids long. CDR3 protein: CATSDLAGSDEQFF. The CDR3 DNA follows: TGTGCCACCAGTGATTTGGCCGGGAGCGATGAGCAGTTCTTC.

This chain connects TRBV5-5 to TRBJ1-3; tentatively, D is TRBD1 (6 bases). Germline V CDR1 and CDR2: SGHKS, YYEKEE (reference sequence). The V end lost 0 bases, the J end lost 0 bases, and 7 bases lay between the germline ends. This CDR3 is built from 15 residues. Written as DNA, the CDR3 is TGTGCCAGCAGCTTGGACAGGGCCTCTGGAAACACCATATATTTT. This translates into CASSLDRASGNTIYF.

The CDR3 loop is CASSIEGQSFYGYTF. For the CDR3, the DNA is TGTGCCAGTAGTATAGAGGGACAAAGCTTCTATGGCTACACCTTC. The gene calls are TRBV19 and TRBJ1-2; TRBD1 might be the D (6 bases). Germline lookup yields CDR1 LNHDA and CDR2 SQIVND (reference sequence). This CDR3 is built from 15 residues. V was clipped by 0 bases and J by 4 bases, with 12 bases between them.

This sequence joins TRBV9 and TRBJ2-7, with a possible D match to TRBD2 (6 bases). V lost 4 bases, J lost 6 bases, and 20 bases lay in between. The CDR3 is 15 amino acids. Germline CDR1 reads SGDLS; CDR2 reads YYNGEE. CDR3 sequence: CASSSDETRGTEQYF. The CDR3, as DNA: TGTGCCAGCAGCTCAGACGAGACTAGAGGTACCGAGCAGTACTTC.

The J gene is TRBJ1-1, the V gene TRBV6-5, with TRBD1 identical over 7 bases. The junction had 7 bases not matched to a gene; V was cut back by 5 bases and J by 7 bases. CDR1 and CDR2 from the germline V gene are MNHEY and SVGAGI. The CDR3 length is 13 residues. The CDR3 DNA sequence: TGTGCCAGCAGTAACAACAGGGACAGTGAAGCTTTCTTT. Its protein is CASSNNRDSEAFF.

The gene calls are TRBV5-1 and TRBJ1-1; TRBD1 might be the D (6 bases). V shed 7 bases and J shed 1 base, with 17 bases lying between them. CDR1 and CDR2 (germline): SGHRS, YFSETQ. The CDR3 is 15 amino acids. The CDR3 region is CASDWARGKNTEAFF. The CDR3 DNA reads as TGCGCCAGCGACTGGGCAAGGGGGAAGAACACTGAAGCTTTCTTT.